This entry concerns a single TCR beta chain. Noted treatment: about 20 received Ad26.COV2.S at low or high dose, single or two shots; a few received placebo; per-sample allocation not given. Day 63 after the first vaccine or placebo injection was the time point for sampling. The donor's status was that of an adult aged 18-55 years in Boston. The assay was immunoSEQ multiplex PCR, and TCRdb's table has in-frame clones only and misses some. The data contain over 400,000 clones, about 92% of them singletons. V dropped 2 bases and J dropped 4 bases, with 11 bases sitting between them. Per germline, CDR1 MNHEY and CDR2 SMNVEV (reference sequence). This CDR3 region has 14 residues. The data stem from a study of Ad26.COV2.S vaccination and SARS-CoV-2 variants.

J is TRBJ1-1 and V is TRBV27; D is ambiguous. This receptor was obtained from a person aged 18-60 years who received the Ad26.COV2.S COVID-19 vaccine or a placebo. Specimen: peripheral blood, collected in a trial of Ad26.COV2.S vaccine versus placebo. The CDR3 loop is CASSLASRSTEAFF. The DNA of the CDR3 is TGTGCCAGCAGTTTAGCAAGCAGATCCACTGAAGCTTTCTTT.